The 6 T cell receptor beta chains reported below all come from one sample, sequenced in a study of response to subunit inactivated influenza vaccine. TCRdb independently ran MiXCR on the RT-PCR reads; one entry per CDR3 protein. The data show some 850,000 distinct CDR3 sequences, about 18% seen once. Sequenced material: PBMCs from blood, taken roughly 5 days after vaccination. The source is a man aged 45-65 years who received an inactivated influenza vaccine.

This clonotype has only a few counts. The chain employs TRBV7-9 and TRBJ2-3, with D uncertain. The CDR3 sequence is 14 residues long. The V gene lost 2 bases and the J gene lost 5 bases, with 11 bases spanning the gap. The germline gives CDR1 SEHNR, CDR2 FQNEAQ (reference sequence). The chain's CDR3 is CASSLNYVGDTQYF. The CDR3 bases are TGTGCCAGCAGCTTAAATTATGTTGGAGATACGCAGTATTTT.

The table lists this clonotype with a few counts. V and J are TRBV25-1 and TRBJ2-5; D ambiguous. Trimming stripped 1 base from V and 4 bases from J, with 13 bases between. From germline, CDR1 is MGHDK and CDR2 SYGVNS. This CDR3 spans 15 amino acids. The CDR3 region is CASSESGVRGETQYF. CDR3 DNA sequence: TGTGCCAGCAGTGAATCTGGTGTTAGAGGAGAGACCCAGTACTTC.

The table lists this clonotype with a few counts. The V and J genes are TRBV15 and TRBJ2-1, with D hard to call. Deletions cut 0 bases from V and 0 bases from J, with 12 bases between. The germline CDR1 and CDR2 sequences are LNHNV and YYDKDF (reference sequence). The CDR3 is made up of 17 amino acids. Here the CDR3 reads CATSRDILESSYNEQFF. The CDR3 DNA sequence: TGTGCCACCAGCAGAGATATTTTGGAAAGCTCCTACAATGAGCAGTTCTTC.

This clonotype has a handful of counts. The V gene is TRBV20-1, the J gene TRBJ2-2, with unresolved D. The CDR3 has 14 amino acids. CDR1 and CDR2 (germline): DFQATT, SNEGSKA (reference sequence). V shed 0 bases and J shed 2 bases, with 7 bases lying between them. This chain's CDR3 is CSARDTANTGELFF. CDR3 sequence (DNA): TGCAGTGCTAGAGATACAGCCAACACCGGGGAGCTGTTTTTT.

V is TRBV24-1 and J is TRBJ2-3; 10 nucleotides agree with TRBD1. This CDR3 comprises 16 residues. Germline CDR1 reads KGHDR; CDR2 reads SFDVKD. J lost 3 bases, V lost 1 base, and 3 bases had no gene match. The CDR3 DNA follows: TGTGCCACCAGTGATTTAGGGACAGGGGTGACAGATACGCAGTATTTT. Protein sequence: CATSDLGTGVTDTQYF.

The chain joins TRBV20-1 to TRBJ2-1; D call uncertain. The CDR3 is 12 amino acids. V was pared by 3 bases and J by 9 bases, with 12 bases between. Germline values: CDR1 DFQATT, CDR2 SNEGSKA (reference sequence). CDR3 loop: CSARWTWAEQFF. CDR3 DNA sequence: TGCAGTGCTAGGTGGACCTGGGCTGAGCAGTTCTTC.